Listed here are 20 T cell receptor beta chains from one sample, sequenced in a study of blood T cells in healthy people across ages. Combining a sample-barcoded 5' primer with a J-beta primer mix, a second PCR ran for about 6 to 12 cycles. TCRdb processed the 5' RACE reads anew with MiXCR; each CDR3 protein has one entry. This sample has around 940,000 distinct CDR3 sequences; about 51% occur once, and the top ten carry over 20%. The sequenced material came from blood. The receptors shown here come from a woman aged 60-75 years in good health.

At least ten counts were recorded for this clonotype. This sequence joins TRBV29-1 and TRBJ2-3; D call uncertain. The V end lost 6 bases, the J end lost 4 bases, and 8 bases lay between the germline ends. This CDR3 is built from 11 residues. Germline lookup yields CDR1 SQVTM and CDR2 ANQGSEA. Here the CDR3 DNA reads TGCAGCGTGGCCCGCCCAGATACGCAGTATTTT. Its translation is CSVARPDTQYF.

This clonotype appeared a few times. The chain is built from TRBV27 and TRBJ2-3; D uncertain. Trimming took off 8 bases at V and 0 bases at J, with 15 bases between the two ends. CDR3 length: 15 amino acids. The germline V gene has CDR1 MNHEY and CDR2 SMNVEV (reference sequence). The CDR3 DNA reads TGTGCCAGCGCCCCCCGAGGACCTAGCACAGATACGCAGTATTTT. It yields the protein CASAPRGPSTDTQYF.

This clonotype occurred a few times. The rearrangement uses TRBV29-1 and TRBJ2-1; D possibly uses TRBD1 or TRBD2 (5 bases each). Per germline, CDR1 SQVTM and CDR2 ANQGSEA. The V and J ends lost 3 bases and 0 bases respectively, with 12 bases between them. The CDR3 runs 15 residues. DNA for the CDR3: TGCAGCGTTGAGGGGACCCCAAGCTCCTACAATGAGCAGTTCTTC. Translated: CSVEGTPSSYNEQFF.

This chain joins TRBV4-1 and TRBJ1-1; the D is unclear. V lost 0 bases to trimming and J lost 1 base, with 9 bases between them. CDR1 and CDR2 (germline): MGHRA, YSYEKL. This CDR3 is 15 amino acids long. CDR3 region: CASSQEYRRNTEAFF. CDR3 bases: TGCGCCAGCAGCCAAGAGTACAGACGGAACACTGAAGCTTTCTTT.

The chain couples TRBV5-1 to TRBJ2-5; 9 bases agree with TRBD2. The length of the CDR3 is 14 residues. From germline, CDR1 is SGHRS and CDR2 YFSETQ. Losses at the gene ends were 2 bases for V and 11 bases for J; bases not matched to a gene: 10. DNA for the CDR3: TGCGCCAGCAGCTTTATAGCGGGAGATGGGGTGCAGTACTTC. It yields the protein CASSFIAGDGVQYF.

J is TRBJ2-7 and V is TRBV6-5; 9 bases agree with TRBD2. The V gene's germline CDR1 is MNHEY and CDR2 SVGAGI. J gave up 7 bases and V 2 bases, and 6 bases lay outside the gene matches. The CDR3 loop spans 14 amino acids. In DNA form, the CDR3 reads TGTGCCAGCAGTTACGGGGGACTAGCTGGTGAGCAGTACTTC. It translates to CASSYGGLAGEQYF.

The chain has TRBV28 and TRBJ2-1; D possibly corresponds to TRBD2 (7 bases). V was trimmed by 6 bases and J by 6 bases, leaving 21 bases between them. Germline V CDR1 and CDR2: MDHEN, SYDVKM. The CDR3 runs 16 residues. In DNA form, the CDR3 reads TGTGCCAGCAGACGTAGGGGGGGGGCCCTATTCAATGAGCAGTTCTTC. As protein: CASRRRGGALFNEQFF.

The gene calls are TRBV29-1 and TRBJ2-6; D is unresolved. The CDR3 contains 15 residues. Germline V gene sequence: CDR1 SQVTM, CDR2 ANQGSEA. The V gene lost 5 bases and the J gene lost 1 base, with 12 bases spanning the gap. The CDR3 is CSVYDWSSGANVLTF. CDR3 in DNA: TGCAGCGTTTACGACTGGTCGTCTGGGGCCAACGTCCTGACTTTC.

Comments on this clonotype: Sequence at one end of the junction differs from germline and may be a read error. The chain joins TRBV12-3 or TRBV12-4 to TRBJ2-7, with 12 bases that match TRBD2. The CDR3 has 12 residues. In DNA form, the CDR3 reads TGTGCCAGCAGTCTAGCGGGAGGGCCGGAGTACTTC. This translates into CASSLAGGPEYF.

This clonotype was detected once. DNA for the CDR3: TGTGCCAGCAGTATCCTAGGACCCCGAGGTGGCGATGAGCAGTTCTTC. Its translation is CASSILGPRGGDEQFF. The V call is TRBV27, the J call TRBJ2-1; D ambiguous. Germline CDR1 MNHEY, CDR2 SMNVEV (reference sequence). The V gene lost 5 bases and the J gene lost 8 bases, with 22 bases spanning the gap. This CDR3 region has 16 residues.

The chain links TRBV7-2 to TRBJ2-7, with 9 bases fitting TRBD2. The J call may be mistaken, given a closer DNA end match to TRBJ2-5. Germline lookup yields CDR1 SGHTA and CDR2 FQGNSA. This CDR3 is 15 amino acids long. The DNA of the CDR3 is TGTGCCAGCAGCTTAGGCGGGAGGGCCCCAGAGACCCAGTACTTC. The encoded protein is CASSLGGRAPETQYF.

This rearrangement joins TRBV5-1 to TRBJ2-7; 10 positions match TRBD1. CDR3 length equals 16 residues. Trimming removed 5 bases from V and 2 bases from J; junction bases left unmatched: 10. The germline V gene encodes CDR1 SGHRS and CDR2 YFSETQ. CDR3 loop: CASSGTRDRGTYEQYF. CDR3 in DNA: TGCGCCAGCAGTGGAACCCGGGACAGGGGTACCTACGAGCAGTACTTC.

The CDR3 DNA sequence: TGCGCCAGCAGCCAATCTTGGGGTTACGAGCAGTACTTC. The encoded protein is CASSQSWGYEQYF. The V call is TRBV4-1, the J call TRBJ2-7; the D is unclear. Per the germline V gene, CDR1 is MGHRA and CDR2 is YSYEKL. CDR3 length: 13 residues. The germline V and J ends were trimmed by 2 bases and 4 bases, with 9 bases remaining between them.

This clonotype was detected only a few times. V gene TRBV7-2 combines with J gene TRBJ2-1, with TRBD2 matching 11 bases. V shed 4 bases, J shed 7 bases, and the junction held 9 bases outside the gene matches. CDR3 size: 16 residues. CDR1 SGHTA and CDR2 FQGNSA come from the germline V gene. The CDR3 nucleotides read TGTGCCAGCAGCTGGATGCCTAGCGGGAGGAGAAATGAGCAGTTCTTC. As protein: CASSWMPSGRRNEQFF.

This sequence joins TRBV6-8 and TRBJ2-7; D not certain. The CDR3 sequence is 14 residues long. In germline, CDR1 is MNHGY, CDR2 SAAAGT. The V end was cut by 10 bases, the J end by 0 bases, with 16 bases between. The CDR3 bases are TGTGCCACGCACCTTCGAGGTTTCTCCTACGAGCAGTACTTC. It is translated as CATHLRGFSYEQYF.

The J gene is TRBJ2-5, the V gene TRBV20-1, with 11 bases identical to TRBD2. Germline CDR1 reads DFQATT; CDR2 reads SNEGSKA (reference sequence). The CDR3 runs to 15 residues. V dropped 5 bases and J dropped 4; count of bases not matched to a gene: 9. The CDR3 sequence is CSAPHGTSGRETQYF. CDR3 nucleotide sequence: TGCAGTGCTCCACACGGAACTAGCGGGAGAGAGACCCAGTACTTC.

This clonotype was recorded once. The chain couples TRBV12-3 or TRBV12-4 to TRBJ1-2, with TRBD1 identical over 9 bases. The CDR3 has 18 residues. The J segment lost 0 bases and the V segment lost 3 bases, leaving 11 bases of the junction unmatched. The CDR3 spells CASSFLAGTGITNYGYTF. In DNA, the CDR3 is TGTGCCAGCAGTTTTCTAGCCGGGACAGGGATAACTAACTATGGCTACACCTTC.

About this clonotype: A clone one base away is much larger, so this may be a read error. The CDR3: CAIGALAGVYEQYF. CDR3 nucleotides: TGTGCCATCGGCGCTTTAGCGGGAGTCTACGAGCAGTACTTC. The chain couples TRBV10-3 to TRBJ2-7, with TRBD2 matching over 9 bases. J gave up 3 bases and V 8 bases, and 8 bases lay outside the gene matches. The CDR3 has 14 amino acids. Germline assignment: CDR1 ENHRY and CDR2 SYGVKD.

The genes are TRBV4-2 and TRBJ2-1, with 7 bases lining up with TRBD2. CDR3 size: 14 residues. The V and J ends lost 4 bases and 10 bases, in that order; junction bases with no gene match: 10. CDR1 LGHNA and CDR2 YNFKEQ come from the germline V gene. In DNA form, the CDR3 reads TGTGCCAGCAGCCCGGTTGGAAGGGACTACGAGCAGTTCTTC. Protein product: CASSPVGRDYEQFF.

The chain links TRBV3-1 to TRBJ2-1; maybe TRBD1 (5 bases). The germline V and J ends were trimmed by 0 bases and 15 bases, with 9 bases remaining between them. The CDR3 is 11 amino acids. CDR1 is LGHDT, CDR2 YNNKEL, per germline (reference sequence). The CDR3 sequence is CASSQDQGPFF. In nucleotides, the CDR3 is TGTGCCAGCAGCCAAGACCAGGGTCCGTTCTTC.